The sequence of this T cell receptor (beta chain) was determined in a study of glioma-infiltrating T cells. Findings of the study overall: Tissue-blood divergence was below expectation in non-neoplastic patients, above in gliomas. Tissue and blood shared very few CDR3 sequences.

In its sample, this clonotype was seen many times. Its specificity is not known. The iRepertoire nested amplicon-rescue multiplex PCR amplified TCR alpha and beta CDR3s from RNA. For one-step reverse transcription and amplification, about 85-400 ng of tissue mRNA or PBMC total RNA was used. MiXCR was run by TCRdb on the multiplex PCR reads, yielding one entry per CDR3 protein. Altogether some 190,000 distinct CDR3 sequences are present, 32% being singletons, with the ten largest covering just over 20%. The CDR3 consists of 15 residues. Germline CDR1 is MGHRA and CDR2 is YSYEKL. With V trimmed by 1 base and J by 3 bases, 3 bases remained unmatched.

What was sequenced was glioma tissue, nonneoplastic brain tissue, or PBMCs (not recorded which). This sequence joins TRBV4-1 and TRBJ1-1, with 9 bases aligning to TRBD1. The TCR originated in a human donor with low-grade glioma or glioblastoma, undergoing nonglioma brain surgery, or in good health (not recorded which). As DNA, the CDR3 is TGCGCCAGCAGCCAAGGGGACAGGGCGGACACTGAAGCTTTCTTT. As protein: CASSQGDRADTEAFF.